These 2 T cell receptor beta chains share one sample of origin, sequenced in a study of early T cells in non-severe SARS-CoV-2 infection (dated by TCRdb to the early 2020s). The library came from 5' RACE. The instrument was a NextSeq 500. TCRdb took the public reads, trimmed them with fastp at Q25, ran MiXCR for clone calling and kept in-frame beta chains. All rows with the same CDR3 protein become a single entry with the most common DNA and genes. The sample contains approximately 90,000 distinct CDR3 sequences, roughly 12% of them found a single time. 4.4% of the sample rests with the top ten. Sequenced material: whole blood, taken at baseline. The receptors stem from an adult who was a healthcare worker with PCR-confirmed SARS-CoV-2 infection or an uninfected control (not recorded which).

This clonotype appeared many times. CDR3 residues: CASSLGLAGRETQYF. The CDR3 coding sequence is TGTGCCAGCAGCTTAGGGCTAGCGGGGAGAGAGACCCAGTACTTC. The J gene is TRBJ2-5, the V gene TRBV7-9; 9 bases align to TRBD2. The CDR3 sequence is 15 residues long. With 1 base clipped from V and 4 bases from J, the junction kept 4 bases outside the gene matches. Germline V gives CDR1 SEHNR, CDR2 FQNEAQ (reference sequence).

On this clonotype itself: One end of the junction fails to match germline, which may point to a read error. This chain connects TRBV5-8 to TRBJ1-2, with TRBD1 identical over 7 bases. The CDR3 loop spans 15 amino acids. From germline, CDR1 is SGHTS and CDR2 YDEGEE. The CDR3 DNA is TGTGTCAGCAGCCCCGGAGGGGGCTTAAACTATGGCTACACCTTC. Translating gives CVSSPGGGLNYGYTF.